Detailed here is one TCR beta chain. Use of 60 Vbeta and 13 Jbeta primers characterized the PCR. Produced via immunoSEQ multiplex PCR; TCRdb's table is partial and in-frame only. The table lists 130,000 or so clones, 8% to 9.5% of them singletons, with approximately 5% in the top ten. These data belong to a study of cytomegalovirus exposure and HLA in healthy donors. V lost 5 bases and J 7 bases, leaving 6 bases between the germline ends. Germline V gene sequence: CDR1 MNHEY, CDR2 SMNVEV (reference sequence). CDR3 length equals 12 residues. The specimen sequenced was PBMCs. The sequence derives from a man aged 35-49 years in good health and CMV-seronegative. This rearrangement joins TRBV27 to TRBJ1-6; D remains unclear. The CDR3 reads CASSLINSPLHF. As DNA, the CDR3 is TGTGCCAGCAGTCTTATCAATTCACCCCTCCACTTT.